This TCR beta chain was sequenced in a study of blood T cell repertoires in COVID-19. Original methodology: Researchers report that nucleated cell counts were estimated from reference gene primer amplification. TCRdb's copy holds only in-frame clones and misses some; the assay was immunoSEQ multiplex PCR. V, J and clone size were drawn from that table, and D and trimming were deduced from the DNA. The sample shows about 91,000 clones, more than 70% of them seen only once. Per germline, CDR1 ENHRY and CDR2 SYGVKD. Deletions cut 2 bases from V and 1 base from J, with 8 bases between. This CDR3 contains 15 residues.

The sample was peripheral blood. The chain joins TRBV10-3 to TRBJ2-2; a weak D match, TRBD1 (6 bases). This receptor was taken from a woman over 75 with active COVID-19. The DNA of the CDR3 is TGTGCCATCAGTGAGACAGGGCAGAACACCGGGGAGCTGTTTTTT. Protein: CAISETGQNTGELFF.